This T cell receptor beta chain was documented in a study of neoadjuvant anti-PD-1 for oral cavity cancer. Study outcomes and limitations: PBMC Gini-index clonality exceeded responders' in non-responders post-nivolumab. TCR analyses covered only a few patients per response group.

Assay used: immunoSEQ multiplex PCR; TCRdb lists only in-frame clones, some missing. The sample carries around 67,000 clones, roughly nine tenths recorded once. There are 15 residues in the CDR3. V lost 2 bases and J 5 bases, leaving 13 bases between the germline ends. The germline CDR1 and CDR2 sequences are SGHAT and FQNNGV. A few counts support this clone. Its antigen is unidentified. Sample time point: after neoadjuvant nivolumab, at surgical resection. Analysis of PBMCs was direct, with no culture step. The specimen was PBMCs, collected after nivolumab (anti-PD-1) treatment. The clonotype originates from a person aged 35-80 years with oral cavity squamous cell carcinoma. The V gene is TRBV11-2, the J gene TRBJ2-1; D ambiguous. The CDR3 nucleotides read TGTGCCAGCAGCTTAAGCCAGCCGGCCGACAATGAGCAGTTCTTC. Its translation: CASSLSQPADNEQFF.